Listed below are T cell receptor beta chains from one sample, sequenced in a study of cytotoxic CD8 clonotypes in ibrutinib-treated CLL. Sequencing was performed with immunoSEQ multiplex PCR; in TCRdb, only in-frame clones are kept and a portion is missing. The table lists about 200,000 clones, around 70% of them singletons. Sequenced material: PBMCs, taken after 12 months of ibrutinib treatment. The receptors stem from a human donor with chronic lymphocytic leukemia. Both conserved end residues are part of each CDR3. The D gene is left open where the match is weak. Not every row has a clone size; where given, it reads once, few, many or a size class.

J gene: TRBJ1-2
D gene: TRBD1
clone size: many
V gene: TRBV6-6
CDR3 protein: CASISGTGGVGYTF
CDR3 DNA: TGTGCCAGCATCTCCGGGACAGGGGGCGTTGGCTACACCTTC

J gene: TRBJ1-6
D gene: NA
clone size: NA
V gene: TRBV6-5
CDR3 protein: CASSRKTEPIPLHF
CDR3 DNA: TGTGCCAGCAGTCGAAAGACCGAGCCGATACCCCTCCACTTT

J gene: TRBJ1-2
D gene: NA
clone size: NA
V gene: TRBV27
CDR3 protein: CASSQMTDYGYTF
CDR3 DNA: TGTGCCAGCAGTCAAATGACCGATTATGGCTACACCTTC

J gene: TRBJ1-1
D gene: TRBD1
clone size: NA
V gene: TRBV19
CDR3 protein: CASRDRGRRGTEAFF
CDR3 DNA: TGTGCCAGTAGGGACAGGGGGCGCCGGGGGACTGAAGCTTTCTTT

J gene: TRBJ1-5
D gene: NA
clone size: NA
V gene: TRBV18
CDR3 protein: CASSPGRGNQPQHF
CDR3 DNA: TGTGCCAGCTCACCAGGTAGAGGCAATCAGCCCCAGCATTTT

J gene: TRBJ1-2
D gene: TRBD1
clone size: NA
V gene: TRBV7-9
CDR3 protein: CASSLMQGAQGYTF
CDR3 DNA: TGTGCCAGCAGCCTAATGCAGGGGGCGCAGGGCTACACCTTC

J gene: TRBJ2-3
D gene: NA
clone size: few
V gene: TRBV5-4
CDR3 protein: CASSRFDTDTQYF
CDR3 DNA: TGTGCCAGCAGCCGGTTCGACACAGATACGCAGTATTTT

J gene: TRBJ2-7
D gene: TRBD2
clone size: few
V gene: TRBV6-6
CDR3 protein: CASSYKVAGEYEQYF
CDR3 DNA: TGTGCCAGCAGTTACAAAGTAGCGGGGGAATACGAGCAGTACTTC

J gene: TRBJ2-7
D gene: TRBD1
clone size: few
V gene: TRBV2
CDR3 protein: CASSQMDRASEQYF
CDR3 DNA: TGTGCCAGCAGTCAGATGGACAGGGCCAGCGAGCAGTACTTC

J gene: TRBJ1-5
D gene: TRBD1
clone size: NA
V gene: TRBV30
CDR3 protein: CAWSPGQGLASNQPQHF
CDR3 DNA: TGTGCCTGGAGTCCCGGACAGGGACTGGCGAGCAATCAGCCCCAGCATTTT

J gene: TRBJ2-3
D gene: NA
clone size: NA
V gene: TRBV5-1
CDR3 protein: CASRVTSTDTQYF
CDR3 DNA: TGCGCCAGCAGAGTGACTAGCACAGATACGCAGTATTTT

J gene: TRBJ1-2
D gene: NA
clone size: NA
V gene: TRBV11-2
CDR3 protein: CASSFVVGLEDGYTF
CDR3 DNA: TGTGCCAGCAGCTTCGTAGTGGGCCTAGAAGATGGCTACACCTTC

J gene: TRBJ1-1
D gene: NA
clone size: once
V gene: TRBV30
CDR3 protein: CAWSPPPWVNTEAFF
CDR3 DNA: TGTGCCTGGAGTCCACCCCCGTGGGTGAACACTGAAGCTTTCTTT